One T cell receptor beta chain is described in this entry. Its matching antigen is unknown. These data originate in a study of T cell clones after liver transplantation. The wider study: Subjects received no induction therapy and standard immunosuppression until randomization at 12-24 months post-transplant. Tolerant meant at least one year fully off immunosuppression without liver enzymes above twice normal.

Measured with immunoSEQ multiplex PCR; TCRdb has only the in-frame clones, and not every one. The sample includes over 50,000 clones, approximately 84% of them seen just once. The CDR3 spans 15 residues. V was clipped by 5 bases and J by 7 bases, with 17 bases between them. From germline, CDR1 is MNHEY and CDR2 SMNVEV (reference sequence). Study-wide points: Donor-reactive sequences fell more than third party-reactive ones, suggesting partial deletion. The donor-reactive repertoire was only partly measurable in a couple of subjects, lacking donor cells.

The sequencing used CD4+ T cells from blood, collected before liver transplant. The sequence derives from a human donor who received a liver transplant. V and J are TRBV27 and TRBJ1-4; unclear D gene. The DNA for the CDR3 is TGTGCCAGCAGTCCCCTACAGTCCACGGGTGAAAAACTGTTTTTT. Residues: CASSPLQSTGEKLFF.